This is a list of T cell receptor beta chains from one sample in a study of blood T cell repertoires in COVID-19. TCRdb keeps only in-frame clones here, not all; method: immunoSEQ multiplex PCR. Here the sample spans tens of thousands of clones, 85% to 90% being singletons. Input material: peripheral blood. These receptors were collected from a human donor in a cohort sampled during active COVID-19. Both conserved end residues are part of each CDR3. A D gene is named only where the DNA matches it firmly. Clone size is stated in some rows and not others, as once, few, many or a class when expanded.

clone_size: -; j_call: TRBJ1-6; v_call: TRBV5-1; d_call: -; cdr3_aa: CASSWGDQSSYNSPLHF; cdr3_nt: TGCGCCAGCAGCTGGGGAGACCAGAGCTCCTATAATTCACCCCTCCACTTT
clone_size: -; j_call: TRBJ1-6; v_call: TRBV9; d_call: TRBD1; cdr3_aa: CASSVDGTGGFNSPLHF; cdr3_nt: TGTGCCAGCAGCGTAGACGGGACAGGGGGTTTTAATTCACCCCTCCACTTT
clone_size: -; j_call: TRBJ1-2; v_call: TRBV29-1; d_call: TRBD1; cdr3_aa: CSVLPDRDGYTF; cdr3_nt: TGCAGCGTGCTACCGGACAGGGACGGCTACACCTTC
clone_size: once; j_call: TRBJ2-7; v_call: TRBV5-6; d_call: TRBD1; cdr3_aa: CASSLGQGVYEQYF; cdr3_nt: TGTGCCAGCAGCTTGGGACAGGGAGTCTACGAGCAGTACTTC
clone_size: once; j_call: TRBJ1-6; v_call: TRBV21-1; d_call: -; cdr3_aa: CASSKGASPLHF; cdr3_nt: TGTGCCAGCAGCAAGGGGGCTTCACCCCTCCACTTT
clone_size: -; j_call: TRBJ2-7; v_call: TRBV24-1; d_call: TRBD2; cdr3_aa: CATSSAGLAGDRSYEQYF; cdr3_nt: TGTGCCACCAGTTCCGCCGGACTAGCGGGGGACCGCTCCTACGAGCAGTACTTC
clone_size: -; j_call: TRBJ1-3; v_call: TRBV5-8; d_call: TRBD1; cdr3_aa: CASSHLEGAGNTIYF; cdr3_nt: TGTGCCAGCAGCCATCTTGAGGGGGCGGGAAACACCATATATTTT
clone_size: -; j_call: TRBJ2-7; v_call: TRBV27; d_call: -; cdr3_aa: CASSFSGLNPYEQYF; cdr3_nt: TGTGCCAGCAGTTTCTCGGGACTTAACCCCTACGAGCAGTACTTC
clone_size: -; j_call: TRBJ1-6; v_call: TRBV7-8; d_call: -; cdr3_aa: CASSLAARYNSPLHF; cdr3_nt: TGTGCCAGCAGCTTAGCGGCGAGGTACAATTCACCCCTCCACTTT
clone_size: few; j_call: TRBJ2-5; v_call: TRBV2; d_call: TRBD2; cdr3_aa: CASERGGEWGETQYF; cdr3_nt: TGTGCCAGCGAGCGGGGGGGAGAGTGGGGTGAGACCCAGTACTTC
clone_size: -; j_call: TRBJ2-6; v_call: TRBV2; d_call: -; cdr3_aa: CASSWGLSLTSGANVLTF; cdr3_nt: TGTGCCAGCAGTTGGGGCCTATCCCTTACCTCTGGGGCCAACGTCCTGACTTTC
clone_size: once; j_call: TRBJ1-2; v_call: TRBV2; d_call: -; cdr3_aa: CAIFSQVQGGYTF; cdr3_nt: TGTGCCATCTTCTCACAGGTTCAGGGAGGCTACACCTTC
clone_size: -; j_call: TRBJ1-1; v_call: TRBV28; d_call: TRBD1; cdr3_aa: CASSYTTGAWTEAFF; cdr3_nt: TGTGCCAGCAGTTACACGACAGGGGCTTGGACTGAAGCTTTCTTT
clone_size: once; j_call: TRBJ2-1; v_call: TRBV11-2; d_call: TRBD2; cdr3_aa: CASSLRTSGLSYNEQFF; cdr3_nt: TGTGCCAGCAGCCTCCGGACTAGCGGGCTCTCCTACAATGAGCAGTTCTTC
clone_size: -; j_call: TRBJ1-2; v_call: TRBV19; d_call: -; cdr3_aa: CASSIGGREGGYTF; cdr3_nt: TGTGCCAGTAGTATTGGTGGCAGGGAGGGTGGCTACACCTTC
clone_size: -; j_call: TRBJ1-1; v_call: TRBV11-2; d_call: TRBD1; cdr3_aa: CASSLVWRQGGTEAFF; cdr3_nt: TGTGCCAGCAGCTTAGTGTGGCGACAGGGGGGCACTGAAGCTTTCTTT
clone_size: -; j_call: TRBJ2-5; v_call: TRBV6-1; d_call: TRBD2; cdr3_aa: CASSEVGGGVETQYF; cdr3_nt: TGTGCCAGCAGTGAAGTGGGGGGAGGGGTTGAGACCCAGTACTTC
clone_size: -; j_call: TRBJ2-2; v_call: TRBV5-1; d_call: -; cdr3_aa: CATQGGTGELFF; cdr3_nt: TGCGCCACCCAGGGGGGCACCGGGGAGCTGTTTTTT
clone_size: -; j_call: TRBJ2-7; v_call: TRBV9; d_call: TRBD1; cdr3_aa: CASSPTGGPYEQYF; cdr3_nt: TGTGCCAGCAGCCCCACAGGGGGCCCCTACGAGCAGTACTTC
clone_size: -; j_call: TRBJ2-7; v_call: TRBV2; d_call: -; cdr3_aa: CASRKEAGGYEQYF; cdr3_nt: TGTGCCAGCAGGAAGGAGGCAGGGGGGTACGAGCAGTACTTC
clone_size: few; j_call: TRBJ2-7; v_call: TRBV6-2/TRBV6-3; d_call: TRBD1; cdr3_aa: CASSSGQEYYEQYF; cdr3_nt: TGTGCCAGCAGTTCGGGACAGGAATACTACGAGCAGTACTTC
clone_size: few; j_call: TRBJ1-5; v_call: TRBV7-9; d_call: -; cdr3_aa: CATSGFVGNQPQHF; cdr3_nt: TGTGCCACCTCCGGGTTTGTGGGCAATCAGCCCCAGCATTTT
clone_size: few; j_call: TRBJ1-6; v_call: TRBV25-1; d_call: TRBD1; cdr3_aa: CASREGQGNSPLHF; cdr3_nt: TGTGCCAGCAGAGAGGGACAGGGGAATTCACCCCTCCACTTT
clone_size: few; j_call: TRBJ2-7; v_call: TRBV5-1; d_call: TRBD1; cdr3_aa: CASSLGTGEYEQYF; cdr3_nt: TGCGCCAGCAGCCTAGGGACAGGGGAGTACGAGCAGTACTTC
clone_size: few; j_call: TRBJ1-6; v_call: TRBV3-1/TRBV3-2; d_call: TRBD1; cdr3_aa: CASSPTGTGVSPLHF; cdr3_nt: TGTGCCAGCAGCCCTACCGGGACAGGGGTTTCACCCCTCCACTTT
clone_size: -; j_call: TRBJ1-2; v_call: TRBV3-1/TRBV3-2; d_call: -; cdr3_aa: CASSQVAGNGYGYTF; cdr3_nt: TGTGCCAGCAGCCAAGTGGCAGGAAACGGCTATGGCTACACCTTC
clone_size: -; j_call: TRBJ1-5; v_call: TRBV4-1; d_call: TRBD1; cdr3_aa: CASSQGGGQGGNQPQHF; cdr3_nt: TGCGCCAGCAGCCAAGGGGGGGGACAGGGTGGCAATCAGCCCCAGCATTTT
clone_size: -; j_call: TRBJ1-2; v_call: TRBV7-3; d_call: -; cdr3_aa: CASSLKAGTNYGYTF; cdr3_nt: TGTGCCAGCAGCTTAAAGGCAGGGACTAACTATGGCTACACCTTC
clone_size: -; j_call: TRBJ2-5; v_call: TRBV6-5; d_call: TRBD2; cdr3_aa: CASRVAGLETQYF; cdr3_nt: TGTGCCAGCAGAGTAGCGGGGTTAGAGACCCAGTACTTC
clone_size: once; j_call: TRBJ1-2; v_call: TRBV10-3; d_call: TRBD1; cdr3_aa: CAISEGQGGGYTF; cdr3_nt: TGTGCCATCAGTGAGGGTCAGGGGGGCGGCTACACCTTC
clone_size: -; j_call: TRBJ2-3; v_call: TRBV28; d_call: -; cdr3_aa: CASKPIPPPDTQYF; cdr3_nt: TGTGCCAGCAAGCCTATCCCACCCCCAGATACGCAGTATTTT
clone_size: -; j_call: TRBJ2-2; v_call: TRBV4-1; d_call: TRBD1; cdr3_aa: CASSLGVQGMNTGELFF; cdr3_nt: TGCGCCAGCAGCCTTGGGGTACAGGGGATGAACACCGGGGAGCTGTTTTTT
clone_size: -; j_call: TRBJ2-7; v_call: TRBV3-1/TRBV3-2; d_call: TRBD1; cdr3_aa: CASSQADRGYEQYF; cdr3_nt: TGTGCCAGCAGCCAAGCCGACAGGGGATACGAGCAGTACTTC
clone_size: -; j_call: TRBJ1-5; v_call: TRBV6-5; d_call: TRBD1; cdr3_aa: CATAEDRVLGQPQHF; cdr3_nt: TGTGCCACAGCCGAGGACAGGGTTTTAGGACAGCCCCAGCATTTT
clone_size: -; j_call: TRBJ1-4; v_call: TRBV2; d_call: TRBD1; cdr3_aa: CASGTGNEKLFF; cdr3_nt: TGTGCCAGCGGGACAGGGAATGAAAAACTGTTTTTT
clone_size: -; j_call: TRBJ2-3; v_call: TRBV7-6; d_call: TRBD1; cdr3_aa: CASSSTGQGKAQYF; cdr3_nt: TGTGCCAGCAGCTCCACTGGACAGGGGAAGGCGCAGTATTTT
clone_size: -; j_call: TRBJ2-1; v_call: TRBV5-4; d_call: TRBD2; cdr3_aa: CASRPRLAGGRTYNEQFF; cdr3_nt: TGTGCCAGCAGACCTCGACTAGCGGGGGGGCGGACCTACAATGAGCAGTTCTTC
clone_size: once; j_call: TRBJ2-3; v_call: TRBV5-1; d_call: TRBD2; cdr3_aa: CASSLDGRGGTDTQYF; cdr3_nt: TGCGCCAGCAGCTTGGATGGGCGGGGGGGGACAGATACGCAGTATTTT
clone_size: once; j_call: TRBJ2-1; v_call: TRBV19; d_call: TRBD2; cdr3_aa: CASSIDRSSGGAEQFF; cdr3_nt: TGTGCCAGTAGTATAGATAGGTCTAGCGGGGGGGCTGAGCAGTTCTTC
clone_size: -; j_call: TRBJ1-1; v_call: TRBV4-1; d_call: TRBD1; cdr3_aa: CASSPLGVSGQDLNTEAFF; cdr3_nt: TGCGCCAGCAGCCCCCTCGGGGTATCGGGACAGGATTTGAACACTGAAGCTTTCTTT
clone_size: once; j_call: TRBJ1-1; v_call: TRBV6-5; d_call: -; cdr3_aa: CASSPKGGNTEAFF; cdr3_nt: TGTGCCAGCAGTCCGAAGGGCGGGAATACTGAAGCTTTCTTT
clone_size: -; j_call: TRBJ2-2; v_call: TRBV7-8; d_call: TRBD1; cdr3_aa: CASSLWWTGVSGELFF; cdr3_nt: TGTGCCAGCAGCTTATGGTGGACAGGGGTCAGCGGGGAGCTGTTTTTT
clone_size: -; j_call: TRBJ2-1; v_call: TRBV28; d_call: -; cdr3_aa: CASRGRGYNEQFF; cdr3_nt: TGTGCCAGCAGGGGGCGCGGATACAATGAGCAGTTCTTC
clone_size: -; j_call: TRBJ2-3; v_call: TRBV27; d_call: TRBD2; cdr3_aa: CASSLWSGGDTQYF; cdr3_nt: TGTGCCAGCAGTTTATGGTCGGGGGGGGATACGCAGTATTTT
clone_size: -; j_call: TRBJ2-7; v_call: TRBV12-5; d_call: TRBD1; cdr3_aa: CASGPRSRDRVGLYEQYF; cdr3_nt: TGTGCTAGTGGTCCACGATCCCGGGACAGAGTAGGTTTGTACGAGCAGTACTTC
clone_size: -; j_call: TRBJ1-2; v_call: TRBV13; d_call: -; cdr3_aa: CASSSGRGVGGYTF; cdr3_nt: TGTGCCAGCAGCTCCGGACGGGGGGTGGGTGGCTACACCTTC
clone_size: -; j_call: TRBJ2-5; v_call: TRBV9; d_call: TRBD2; cdr3_aa: CASSSSGGQETQYF; cdr3_nt: TGTGCCAGCAGCTCTAGCGGGGGGCAAGAGACCCAGTACTTC
clone_size: -; j_call: TRBJ1-4; v_call: TRBV28; d_call: -; cdr3_aa: CASSRSVGLGTLYEKLFF; cdr3_nt: TGTGCCAGCAGTCGTTCAGTTGGTTTAGGGACACTTTATGAAAAACTGTTTTTT
clone_size: -; j_call: TRBJ2-3; v_call: TRBV28; d_call: TRBD1; cdr3_aa: CASSLPGTGAADTQYF; cdr3_nt: TGTGCCAGCAGTTTGCCCGGGACAGGGGCGGCAGATACGCAGTATTTT
clone_size: once; j_call: TRBJ2-1; v_call: TRBV9; d_call: TRBD2; cdr3_aa: CASSVGLAGAEQFF; cdr3_nt: TGTGCCAGCAGCGTAGGGCTAGCGGGGGCCGAACAGTTCTTC
clone_size: -; j_call: TRBJ2-5; v_call: TRBV11-3; d_call: TRBD2; cdr3_aa: CASSKGLAGEQETQYF; cdr3_nt: TGTGCCAGCAGCAAGGGACTAGCGGGGGAACAAGAGACCCAGTACTTC
clone_size: -; j_call: TRBJ1-5; v_call: TRBV5-4; d_call: TRBD1; cdr3_aa: CASSFNSRQGGNQPQHF; cdr3_nt: TGTGCCAGCAGCTTCAACTCCCGACAGGGCGGTAATCAGCCCCAGCATTTT
clone_size: -; j_call: TRBJ2-7; v_call: TRBV5-1; d_call: TRBD2; cdr3_aa: CASSPPPRELGLTVGEQYF; cdr3_nt: TGCGCCAGCAGCCCGCCTCCACGGGAGTTGGGACTAACCGTAGGCGAGCAGTACTTC
clone_size: -; j_call: TRBJ2-7; v_call: TRBV5-1; d_call: -; cdr3_aa: CASSLANPPISYEQYF; cdr3_nt: TGCGCCAGCAGCTTGGCCAATCCCCCTATCTCCTACGAGCAGTACTTC